These 4 T cell receptor beta chains came from one sample sequenced in a study of blood T cell repertoires in COVID-19. The repertoire was sequenced with immunoSEQ multiplex PCR; TCRdb's copy has only in-frame clones and lacks some. The table shows about 100,000 clones, with roughly four fifths occurring only once. The source material was peripheral blood. The source of these receptors is a woman of 80 years or more with active or convalescent COVID-19.

The chain recombines TRBV7-2 with TRBJ1-6, with 11 bases aligning to TRBD1. Germline V gene sequence: CDR1 SGHTA, CDR2 FQGNSA. CDR3 length: 16 residues. V lost 5 bases, J lost 10 bases, and 10 bases stayed unmatched. The CDR3 spells CASSKRTGGAGSPLHF. The CDR3 bases are TGTGCCAGCAGCAAACGGACAGGGGGCGCGGGATCACCCCTCCACTTT.

This clone is medium-sized. The chain carries TRBV7-9 and TRBJ2-7, with 11 positions matching TRBD2. V shed 5 bases, J shed 1 base, and the junction held 10 bases outside the gene matches. CDR3 size: 17 residues. Germline CDR1 is SEHNR and CDR2 is FQNEAQ (reference sequence). DNA of the CDR3: TGTGCCAGCAGCGACCCTTTGACTAGCGGGGAATCCTACGAGCAGTACTTC. It codes for CASSDPLTSGESYEQYF.

The chain links TRBV20-1 to TRBJ1-1, with no clear D. The V end was cut by 3 bases, the J end by 4 bases, with 12 bases between. The CDR3 has 13 amino acids. CDR1 is DFQATT, CDR2 SNEGSKA, per germline (reference sequence). CDR3 sequence reads: CSASLPGITEAFF. CDR3 nucleotides: TGCAGTGCTAGTCTTCCGGGAATCACTGAAGCTTTCTTT.

V usage is TRBV4-2 and J usage is TRBJ1-3; 9 bases fit TRBD1. Germline V lookup: CDR1 LGHNA, CDR2 YNFKEQ. The CDR3 totals 15 residues. Trimming took 4 bases from V and 4 from J; bases not matched to a gene: 5. CDR3 in amino acids: CASSLWTGEGNTIYF. The CDR3 DNA is TGTGCCAGCAGCCTCTGGACAGGGGAAGGAAACACCATATATTTT.